This T cell receptor (beta chain) was observed in a study of Graves' ophthalmopathy and Graves' hyperthyroidism. For this clonotype: Its specificity is unknown.

Study-level points and caveats: A majority of expanded thyroid clonotypes exceeding 0.001 frequency were likewise present in blood. Between ophthalmopathy and stable hyperthyroidism, a 13-signature model drew a separation with around 88% sensitivity and roughly 80% specificity.

All donors with ophthalmopathy were recorded as having moderate-to-severe activity, CAS ≥3, NOSPECS ≥4 and a duration under 3 months. Sampling over 8 ml of fresh peripheral blood provided the PBMCs. The sequenced template was RNA, covering the TCR beta CDR3 region. HTBI-primed first-round RT-PCR preceded second-round multiplex PCR. TCRdb called the multiplex PCR reads again in MiXCR, with one record for every CDR3 protein. The data show approximately 41,000 distinct CDR3 sequences, with 52% seen just once and roughly a sixth held by the top ten. CDR3 size: 14 residues. Germline-derived CDR1 and CDR2 are SNHLY and FYNNEI. With V trimmed by 6 bases and J by 9 bases, 8 bases remained unmatched.

The chain is built from TRBV2 and TRBJ1-6, with 7 bases that match TRBD1. Specimen: peripheral blood. The clonotype was recovered from an adult man with Graves' ophthalmopathy. Here the CDR3 reads CASSTDRDGSPLHF. CDR3 DNA: TGTGCCAGCAGCACAGACAGGGATGGTTCACCCCTCCACTTT.